Below, 19 T cell receptor beta chains from the same sample are listed, as sequenced in a study of T cells in Graves' hyperthyroidism and ophthalmopathy. Amplification targeted TCR beta CDR3 regions from RNA transcripts. TCR CDR3 regions were first amplified by RT-PCR with HTBI primers. TCRdb passed the multiplex PCR reads through MiXCR, listing each CDR3 protein once. There are hundreds of thousands of distinct CDR3 sequences in the sample; approximately 14% occur only once, and 10% lies in the top ten. The source material was blood. These receptors were obtained from a woman between 18 and 29 years old with Graves' hyperthyroidism.

This clonotype appeared many times. The chain joins TRBV30 to TRBJ1-1; TRBD1 agrees at 10 bases. The CDR3 has 14 amino acids. From germline, CDR1 is GTSNPN and CDR2 SVGIG (reference sequence). Trimming at V came to 3 bases and at J to 5 bases, leaving 6 bases not matched to a gene. As DNA, the CDR3 is TGTGCCTGGAGAGACAGGGGGCGGGGGACTGAAGCTTTCTTT. Its protein product is CAWRDRGRGTEAFF.

In its sample, this clonotype was seen many times. The chain combines TRBV7-2 with TRBJ2-1; D perhaps matches TRBD2 (5 bases). The CDR3 is 14 residues long. The V gene's germline CDR1 is SGHTA and CDR2 FQGNSA. V was cut by 3 bases and J by 6 bases, with 12 bases left in between. The CDR3 DNA is TGTGCCAGCAGCTTGCGTCGGGATAGCAATGAGCAGTTCTTC. This gives the protein CASSLRRDSNEQFF.

This clonotype was recorded many times. The chain recombines TRBV20-1 with TRBJ2-1; no clear D gene. Trimming took off 3 bases at V and 0 bases at J, with 18 bases between the two ends. The CDR3 covers 17 residues. Germline V lookup: CDR1 DFQATT, CDR2 SNEGSKA (reference sequence). In DNA, the CDR3 is TGCAGTGCTAGCCTCGGATCGACCCTTAGCTCCTACAATGAGCAGTTCTTC. As protein: CSASLGSTLSSYNEQFF.

This clonotype has only a few counts. V is TRBV9 and J is TRBJ1-1, with 7 bases that match TRBD1. There are 17 residues in the CDR3. Germline V CDR1 and CDR2: SGDLS, YYNGEE. With V trimmed by 3 bases and J by 1 base, 12 bases remained unmatched. CDR3 DNA: TGTGCCAGCAGCGCCGGGGGAGGGGACAGAAGGAACACTGAAGCTTTCTTT. This encodes CASSAGGGDRRNTEAFF.

The CDR3 region is CASSPRTRTHSYEQYF. DNA for the CDR3: TGTGCCAGCTCACCGCGAACCCGTACCCACTCCTACGAGCAGTACTTC. This sequence joins TRBV18 and TRBJ2-7; D call uncertain. There are 16 residues in the CDR3. Germline CDR1 is KGHSH and CDR2 is LQKENI. The ends were cut back, 3 bases at V and 0 bases at J, with 15 bases in the middle.

V usage is TRBV29-1 and J usage is TRBJ2-7; D remains ambiguous. The CDR3 covers 11 residues. Trimming removed 0 bases at V and 10 bases at J, with 10 bases between. Germline V lookup: CDR1 SQVTM, CDR2 ANQGSEA. The CDR3: CSVEDPPEQYF. The CDR3 bases are TGCAGCGTTGAAGACCCCCCAGAACAGTACTTC.

This rearrangement joins TRBV20-1 to TRBJ2-1; no clear D gene. Germline V CDR1 and CDR2: DFQATT, SNEGSKA (reference sequence). V lost 2 bases to trimming and J lost 6 bases, with 14 bases between them. The CDR3 is 14 amino acids. CDR3 residues: CSARNGRVTNEQFF. The CDR3 region has the DNA TGCAGTGCTAGAAACGGAAGGGTCACCAATGAGCAGTTCTTC.

This clonotype has only a few counts. This CDR3 is CASSQGSQGYETQYF. The CDR3 DNA reads as TGTGCCAGCAGCCAAGGGTCCCAGGGATACGAGACCCAGTACTTC. The chain has TRBV4-2 and TRBJ2-5; a possible D gene is TRBD1 (5 bases). There are 15 residues in the CDR3. V shed 1 base and J shed 5 bases, with 14 bases lying between them. CDR1 and CDR2 (germline): LGHNA, YNFKEQ.

This clonotype has more than one count but fewer than ten. This sequence joins TRBV18 and TRBJ2-1, with 7 bases matching TRBD1. The trim removed 0 bases at V and 0 bases at J, leaving 2 bases unmatched. Germline V lookup: CDR1 KGHSH, CDR2 LQKENI. This CDR3 region has 16 residues. CDR3 DNA sequence: TGTGCCAGCTCACCACCATGGACAGGCTCCTACAATGAGCAGTTCTTC. Its protein product is CASSPPWTGSYNEQFF.

V and J are TRBV18 and TRBJ1-2; TRBD1 agrees at 8 bases. Germline CDR1 is KGHSH and CDR2 is LQKENI. This CDR3 has 16 amino acids. V lost 5 bases to trimming and J lost 2 bases; unmatched junction nucleotides: 10. DNA for the CDR3: TGTGCCAGCTCAACCCTTCGACAGGGGATCAACTATGGCTACACCTTC. Translated: CASSTLRQGINYGYTF. The entire variable domain, with the rest obtained from reference TRBV18 and TRBJ1-2, is as follows: NAGVMQNPRHLVRRRGQEARLRCSPMKGHSHVYWYRQLPEEGLKFMVYLQKENIIDESGMPKERFSAEFPKEGPSILRIQQVVRGDSAAYFCASSTLRQGINYGYTFGSGTRLTVV.

This clonotype was observed a handful of times. The J gene is TRBJ2-1, the V gene TRBV5-1; 8 nucleotides align to TRBD2. The CDR3 has 15 residues. V was clipped by 4 bases and J by 6 bases; unmatched bases: 9. Germline assignment: CDR1 SGHRS and CDR2 YFSETQ. The chain's CDR3 is CASSEKTSAFNEQFF. The CDR3 DNA sequence: TGCGCCAGCAGCGAGAAGACTAGCGCTTTCAATGAGCAGTTCTTC. Combining the CDR3 with reference TRBV5-1 and TRBJ2-1 gives the whole variable domain KAGVTQTPRYLIKTRGQQVTLSCSPISGHRSVSWYQQTPGQGLQFLFEYFSETQRNKGNFPGRFSGRQFSNSRSEMNVSTLELGDSALYLCASSEKTSAFNEQFFGPGTRLTVL.

This clonotype has more than one count but fewer than ten. The chain employs TRBV29-1 and TRBJ1-2; no clear D gene. V was pared by 4 bases and J by 2 bases, with 5 bases between. The CDR3 spans 11 residues. Looked up from germline, CDR1 is SQVTM and CDR2 is ANQGSEA. CDR3 coding DNA: TGCAGCGTTGCCACCAACTATGGCTACACCTTC. Protein product: CSVATNYGYTF.

This clonotype was counted many times. The CDR3: CASSFRWQPQHF. DNA for the CDR3: TGTGCCAGCAGTTTTAGGTGGCAGCCCCAGCATTTT. V usage is TRBV12-3 or TRBV12-4 and J usage is TRBJ1-5; D is uncertain. The CDR3 length is 12 residues. Trimming took 3 bases from V and 7 from J, leaving 7 bases between them.

This clonotype came up many times. The V call is TRBV30, the J call TRBJ2-7, with D possibly TRBD1 on 5 matching bases. Trimming removed 1 base from V and 1 base from J, with 8 bases in between. Looked up from germline, CDR1 is GTSNPN and CDR2 is SVGIG (reference sequence). CDR3 length: 13 residues. The CDR3 nucleotides read TGTGCCTGGAGTGCGTCAGGGTCCTACGAGCAGTACTTC. Translating it yields CAWSASGSYEQYF.

This rearrangement joins TRBV12-3 or TRBV12-4 to TRBJ1-2; TRBD1 agrees at 11 bases. This CDR3 region has 14 residues. V lost 10 bases to trimming and J lost 8 bases; unmatched junction nucleotides: 12. Written as DNA, the CDR3 is TGTGCCACCACCCCCAGGACAGGGGGCGACGGCTACACCTTC. The encoded protein is CATTPRTGGDGYTF.

The sample holds one count of this clonotype. The chain joins TRBV9 to TRBJ1-6; weak D call: TRBD1 (6 bases). This CDR3 has 15 amino acids. The ends were cut back, 0 bases at V and 10 bases at J, with 14 bases in the middle. The germline gives CDR1 SGDLS, CDR2 YYNGEE. The CDR3 spells CASSVAGHSGSPLHF. CDR3 coding DNA: TGTGCCAGCAGCGTAGCGGGACATTCAGGGTCACCCCTCCACTTT.

This CDR3 reads CSAREPRRTF. The CDR3, as DNA: TGCAGTGCTAGAGAACCACGGCGCACCTTC. The chain joins TRBV20-1 to TRBJ1-2; the D is unclear. CDR3 length: 10 amino acids. The V gene's germline CDR1 is DFQATT and CDR2 SNEGSKA (reference sequence). Trimming removed 0 bases at V and 13 bases at J, with 9 bases between.

This clonotype was seen ten or more times. The chain's CDR3 is CASSQVRAGKNYEQYF. CDR3 bases: TGTGCCAGCAGCCAAGTCCGGGCGGGGAAGAACTACGAGCAGTACTTC. The V call is TRBV3-1, the J call TRBJ2-7; tentatively, D is TRBD2 (6 bases). This CDR3 is 16 amino acids long. Looked up from germline, CDR1 is LGHDT and CDR2 is YNNKEL (reference sequence). V was trimmed by 1 base and J by 3 bases, leaving 16 bases between them.

This clonotype was counted ten times or more. This sequence joins TRBV6-6 and TRBJ2-7, with D possibly being TRBD2 (6 bases). CDR3 length: 17 amino acids. Germline V CDR1 and CDR2: MNHNY, SVGAGI (reference sequence). With 2 bases removed from V and 3 bases from J, the gap between germline ends came to 20 bases. The DNA of the CDR3 is TGTGCCAGCAGTTACGGCCCCCCGTCCTGGAGGGACTACGAGCAGTACTTC. This encodes CASSYGPPSWRDYEQYF.